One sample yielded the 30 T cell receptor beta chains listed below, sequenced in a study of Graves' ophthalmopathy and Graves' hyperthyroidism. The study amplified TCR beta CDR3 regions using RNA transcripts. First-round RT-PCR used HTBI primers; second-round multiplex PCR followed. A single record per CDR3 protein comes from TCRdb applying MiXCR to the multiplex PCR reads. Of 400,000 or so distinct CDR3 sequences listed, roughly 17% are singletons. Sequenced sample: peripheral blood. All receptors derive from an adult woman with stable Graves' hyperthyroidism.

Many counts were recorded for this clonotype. The CDR3 DNA reads TGTGCCAGTAGTATAGATCTTAGGCAGCCCCAGCATTTT. This translates into CASSIDLRQPQHF. The chain joins TRBV19 to TRBJ1-5; D remains unclear. The CDR3 covers 13 residues. The germline V gene has CDR1 LNHDA and CDR2 SQIVND (reference sequence). V lost 0 bases and J lost 7, with 7 bases in between.

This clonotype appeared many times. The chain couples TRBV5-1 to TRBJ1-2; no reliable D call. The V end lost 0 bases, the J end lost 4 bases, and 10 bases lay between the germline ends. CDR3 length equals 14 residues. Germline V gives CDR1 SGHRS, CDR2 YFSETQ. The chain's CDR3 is CASSLAPTSYGYTF. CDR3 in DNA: TGCGCCAGCAGCTTGGCCCCTACCAGCTATGGCTACACCTTC.

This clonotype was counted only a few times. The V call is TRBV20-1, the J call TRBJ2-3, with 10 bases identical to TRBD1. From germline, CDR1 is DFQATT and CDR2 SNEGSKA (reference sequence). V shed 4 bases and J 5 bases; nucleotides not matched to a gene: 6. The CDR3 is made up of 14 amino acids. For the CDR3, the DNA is TGCAGTGCTAAAGACAGGGGGCGCGTAGATACGCAGTATTTT. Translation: CSAKDRGRVDTQYF.

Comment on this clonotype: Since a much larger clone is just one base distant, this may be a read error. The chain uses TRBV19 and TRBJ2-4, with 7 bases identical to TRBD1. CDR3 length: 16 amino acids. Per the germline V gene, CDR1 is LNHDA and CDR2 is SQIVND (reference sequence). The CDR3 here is CATSPWGQSGGDIKYF. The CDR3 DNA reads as TGTGCCACCTCCCCATGGGGACAGTCAGGGGGAGACATTAAGTACTTC. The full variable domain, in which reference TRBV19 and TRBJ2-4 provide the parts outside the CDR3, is DGGITQSPKYLFRKEGQNVTLSCEQNLNHDAMYWYRQDPGQGLRLIYYSQIVNDFQKGDIAEGYSVSREKKESFPLTVTSAQKNPTAFYLCATSPWGQSGGDIKYFGAGTRLSVL.

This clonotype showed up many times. The CDR3 DNA reads as TGTGCCAGTAGCAGAACGCGGACAGCTTACGAGCAGTACTTC. Translated, it gives CASSRTRTAYEQYF. The gene calls are TRBV19 and TRBJ2-7, with D maybe TRBD1 (6 bases). CDR1 is LNHDA and CDR2 is SQIVND in the germline V gene (reference sequence). V lost 6 bases and J lost 4, with 16 bases in between. CDR3 length equals 14 residues.

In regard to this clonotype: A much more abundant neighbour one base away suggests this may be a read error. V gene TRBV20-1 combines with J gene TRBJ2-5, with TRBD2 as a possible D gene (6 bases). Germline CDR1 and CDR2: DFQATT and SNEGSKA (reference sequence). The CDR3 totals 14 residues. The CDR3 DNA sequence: TGCAGTGCTACGGTTAGGACTAACCAAGAGGCCCAGTACTTC. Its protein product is CSATVRTNQEAQYF.

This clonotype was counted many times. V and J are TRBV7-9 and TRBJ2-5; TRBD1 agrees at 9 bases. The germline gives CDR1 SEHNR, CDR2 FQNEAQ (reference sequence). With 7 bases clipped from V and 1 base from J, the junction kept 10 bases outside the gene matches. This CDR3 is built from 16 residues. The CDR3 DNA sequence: TGTGCCAGCACCTTCCTACGGGACAGGGTCCAAGAGACCCAGTACTTC. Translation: CASTFLRDRVQETQYF.

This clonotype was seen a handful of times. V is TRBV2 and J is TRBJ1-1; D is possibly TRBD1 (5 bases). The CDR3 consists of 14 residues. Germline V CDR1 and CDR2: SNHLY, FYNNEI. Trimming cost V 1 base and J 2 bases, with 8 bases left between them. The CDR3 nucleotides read TGTGCCAGCAGTGAAGGGACAAGTAACACTGAAGCTTTCTTT. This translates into CASSEGTSNTEAFF.

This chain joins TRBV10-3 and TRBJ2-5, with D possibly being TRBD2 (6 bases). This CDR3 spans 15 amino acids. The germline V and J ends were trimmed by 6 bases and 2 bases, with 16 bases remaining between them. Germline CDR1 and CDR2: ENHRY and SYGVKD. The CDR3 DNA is TGTGCCATCAGCAAAGCAGGAGGGTCTCAAGAGACCCAGTACTTC. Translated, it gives CAISKAGGSQETQYF.

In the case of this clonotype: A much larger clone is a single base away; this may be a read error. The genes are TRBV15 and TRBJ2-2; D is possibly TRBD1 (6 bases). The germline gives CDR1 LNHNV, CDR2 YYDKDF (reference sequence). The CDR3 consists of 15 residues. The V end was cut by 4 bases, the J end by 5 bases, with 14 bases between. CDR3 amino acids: CATSTLQGYTGELFF. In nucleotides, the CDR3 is TGTGCCACCAGCACCCTCCAGGGGTATACCGGGGAGCTGTTTTTT.

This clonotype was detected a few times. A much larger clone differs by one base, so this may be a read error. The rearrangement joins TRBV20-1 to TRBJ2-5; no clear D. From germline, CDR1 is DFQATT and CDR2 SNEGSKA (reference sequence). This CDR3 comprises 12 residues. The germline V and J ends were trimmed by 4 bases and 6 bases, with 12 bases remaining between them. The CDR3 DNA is TGCAGTGCTATCCCCCCTCTGCAGACCCAGTACTTC. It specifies CSAIPPLQTQYF.

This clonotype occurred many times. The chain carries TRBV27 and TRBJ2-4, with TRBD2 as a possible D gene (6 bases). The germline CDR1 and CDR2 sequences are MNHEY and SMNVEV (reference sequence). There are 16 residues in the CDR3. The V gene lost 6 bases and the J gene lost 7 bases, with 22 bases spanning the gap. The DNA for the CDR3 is TGTGCCAGCAGCCCCTTGAGGGAGGCACCGCTTAACATTCAGTACTTC. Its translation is CASSPLREAPLNIQYF.

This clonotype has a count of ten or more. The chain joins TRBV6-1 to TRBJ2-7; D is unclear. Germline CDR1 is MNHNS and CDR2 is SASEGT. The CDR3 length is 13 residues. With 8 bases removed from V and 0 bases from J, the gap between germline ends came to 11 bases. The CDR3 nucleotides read TGTGCCAGCGCGAGACCCTACTCCTACGAGCAGTACTTC. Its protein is CASARPYSYEQYF.

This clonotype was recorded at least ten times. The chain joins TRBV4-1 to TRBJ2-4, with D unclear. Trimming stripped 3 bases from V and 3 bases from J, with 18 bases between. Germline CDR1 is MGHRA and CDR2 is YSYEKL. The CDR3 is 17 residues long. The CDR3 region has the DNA TGCGCCAGCAGCCAGACCAAGGTCCGTTCGGGCAAAAACATTCAGTACTTC. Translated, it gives CASSQTKVRSGKNIQYF.

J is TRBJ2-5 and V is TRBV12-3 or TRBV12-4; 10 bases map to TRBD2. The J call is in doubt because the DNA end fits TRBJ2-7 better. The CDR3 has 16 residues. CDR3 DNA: TGTGCCAGCAGCCCCGTTGCACTAGCGGGGTTCGACGAGCAGTACTTC. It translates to CASSPVALAGFDEQYF.

The CDR3 reads CASSLVEAFF. CDR3 nucleotides: TGTGCCAGCAGTTTAGTCGAAGCTTTCTTT. The chain employs TRBV12-3 or TRBV12-4 and TRBJ1-1; D unresolved. The CDR3 is 10 residues long. The V gene lost 1 base and the J gene lost 8 bases, with 2 bases spanning the gap.

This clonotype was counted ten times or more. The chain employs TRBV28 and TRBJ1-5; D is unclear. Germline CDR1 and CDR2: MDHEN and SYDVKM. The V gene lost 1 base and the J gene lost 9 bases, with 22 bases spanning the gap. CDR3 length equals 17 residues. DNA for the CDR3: TGTGCCAGCAGTTTATCTCGGTTGGTGAGTTCGACGGGGCCCCAGCATTTT. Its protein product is CASSLSRLVSSTGPQHF.

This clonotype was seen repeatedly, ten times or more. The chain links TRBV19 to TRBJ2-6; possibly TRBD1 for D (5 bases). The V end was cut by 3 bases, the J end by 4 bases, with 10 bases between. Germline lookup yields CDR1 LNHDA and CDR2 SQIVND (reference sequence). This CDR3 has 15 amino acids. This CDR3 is CASSISGAGANVLTF. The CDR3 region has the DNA TGTGCCAGTAGTATTTCTGGGGCCGGGGCCAACGTCCTGACTTTC.

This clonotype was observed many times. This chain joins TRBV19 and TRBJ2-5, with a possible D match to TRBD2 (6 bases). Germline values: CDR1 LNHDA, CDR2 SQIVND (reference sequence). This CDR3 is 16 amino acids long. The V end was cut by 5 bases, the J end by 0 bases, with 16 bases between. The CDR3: CASSAKGTLHQETQYF. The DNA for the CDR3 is TGTGCCAGTAGTGCTAAGGGGACTCTCCACCAAGAGACCCAGTACTTC.

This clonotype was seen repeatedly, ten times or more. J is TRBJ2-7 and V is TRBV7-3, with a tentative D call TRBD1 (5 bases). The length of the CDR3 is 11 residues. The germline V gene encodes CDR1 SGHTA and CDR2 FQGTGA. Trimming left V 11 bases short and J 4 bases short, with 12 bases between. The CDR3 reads CAPCKGYEQYF. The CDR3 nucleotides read TGTGCCCCCTGTAAGGGGTACGAGCAGTACTTC.

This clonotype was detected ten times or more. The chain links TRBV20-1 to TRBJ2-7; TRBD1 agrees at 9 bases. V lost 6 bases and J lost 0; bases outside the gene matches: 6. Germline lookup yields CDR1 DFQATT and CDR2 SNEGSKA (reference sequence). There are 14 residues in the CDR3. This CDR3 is CSAVGDRASYEQYF. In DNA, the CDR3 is TGCAGTGCCGTCGGGGACAGGGCCTCCTACGAGCAGTACTTC.

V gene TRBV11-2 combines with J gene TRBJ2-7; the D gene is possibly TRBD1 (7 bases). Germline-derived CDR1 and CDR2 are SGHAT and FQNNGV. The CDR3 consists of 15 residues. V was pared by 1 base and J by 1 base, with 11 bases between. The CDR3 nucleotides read TGTGCCAGCAGCTTAGTGGCAGGGGGGTCCTACGAGCAGTACTTC. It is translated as CASSLVAGGSYEQYF.

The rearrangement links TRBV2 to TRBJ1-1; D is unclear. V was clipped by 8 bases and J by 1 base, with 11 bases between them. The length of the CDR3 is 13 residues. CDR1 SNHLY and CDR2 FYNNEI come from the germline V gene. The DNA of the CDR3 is TGTGCCAGCCAACCCGACACGAACACTGAAGCTTTCTTT. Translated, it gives CASQPDTNTEAFF. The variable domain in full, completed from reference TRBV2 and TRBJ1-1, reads EPEVTQTPSHQVTQMGQEVILRCVPISNHLYFYWYRQILGQKVEFLVSFYNNEISEKSEIFDDQFSVERPDGSNFTLKIRSTKLEDSAMYFCASQPDTNTEAFFGQGTRLTVV.

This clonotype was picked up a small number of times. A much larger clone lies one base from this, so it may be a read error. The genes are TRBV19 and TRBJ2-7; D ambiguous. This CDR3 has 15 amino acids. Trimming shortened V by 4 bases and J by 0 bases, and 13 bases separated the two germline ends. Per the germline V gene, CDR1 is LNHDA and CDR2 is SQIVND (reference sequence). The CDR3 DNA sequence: TGTGCCAGTAGTACTTACCCGGGTCACTCCTACGAGCAGTACTTC. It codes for CASSTYPGHSYEQYF.

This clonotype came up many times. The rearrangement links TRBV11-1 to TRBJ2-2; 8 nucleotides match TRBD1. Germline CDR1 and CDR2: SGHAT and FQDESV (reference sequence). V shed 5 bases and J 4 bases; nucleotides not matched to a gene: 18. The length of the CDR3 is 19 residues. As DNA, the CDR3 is TGTGCCAGCAGCCCTGGACAGGGACGAGCGTCGCCCCGCACCGGGGAGCTGTTTTTT. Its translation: CASSPGQGRASPRTGELFF.

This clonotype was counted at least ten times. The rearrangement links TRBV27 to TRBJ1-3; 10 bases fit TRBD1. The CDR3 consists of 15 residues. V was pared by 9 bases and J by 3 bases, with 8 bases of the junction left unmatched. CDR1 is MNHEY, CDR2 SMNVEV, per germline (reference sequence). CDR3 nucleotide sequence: TGTGCCAGGAGCGGGGGGGACAGGGGTGGAAACACCATATATTTT. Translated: CARSGGDRGGNTIYF.

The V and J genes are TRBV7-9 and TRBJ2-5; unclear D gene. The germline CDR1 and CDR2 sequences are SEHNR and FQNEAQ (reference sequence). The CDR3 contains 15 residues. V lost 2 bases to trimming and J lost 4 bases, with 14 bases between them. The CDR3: CASSLWAHPGETQYF. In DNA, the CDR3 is TGTGCCAGCAGCTTATGGGCCCACCCGGGAGAGACCCAGTACTTC. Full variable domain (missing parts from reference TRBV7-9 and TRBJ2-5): DTGVSQNPRHKITKRGQNVTFRCDPISEHNRLYWYRQTLGQGPEFLTYFQNEAQLEKSRLLSDRFSAERPKGSFSTLEIQRTEQGDSAMYLCASSLWAHPGETQYFGPGTRLLVL.

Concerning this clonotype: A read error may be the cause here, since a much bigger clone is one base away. The CDR3 nucleotides read TGTGCTAGTGGTTTGGGGGACTACCTCCAAGATACCCAGTACTTC. As protein: CASGLGDYLQDTQYF. The chain employs TRBV12-5 and TRBJ2-5; TRBD2 aligns across 7 bases. Germline V lookup: CDR1 LGHNT, CDR2 FRNRAP. This CDR3 contains 15 residues.

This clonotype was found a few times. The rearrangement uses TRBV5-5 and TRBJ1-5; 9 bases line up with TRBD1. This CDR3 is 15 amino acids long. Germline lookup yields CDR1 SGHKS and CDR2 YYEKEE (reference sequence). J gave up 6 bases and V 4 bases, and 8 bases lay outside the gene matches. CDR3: CASSTTGGAGQPQHF. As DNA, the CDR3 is TGTGCCAGCAGCACGACAGGGGGAGCGGGTCAGCCCCAGCATTTT. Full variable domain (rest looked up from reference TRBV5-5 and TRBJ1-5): DAGVTQSPTHLIKTRGQQVTLRCSPISGHKSVSWYQQVLGQGPQFIFQYYEKEERGRGNFPDRFSARQFPNYSSELNVNALLLGDSALYLCASSTTGGAGQPQHFGDGTRLSIL.

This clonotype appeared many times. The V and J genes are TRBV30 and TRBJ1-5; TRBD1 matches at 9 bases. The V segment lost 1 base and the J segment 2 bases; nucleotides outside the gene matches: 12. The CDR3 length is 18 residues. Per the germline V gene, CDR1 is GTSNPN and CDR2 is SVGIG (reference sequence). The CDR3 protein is CAWSADRGISRRNQPQHF. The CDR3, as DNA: TGTGCCTGGAGTGCGGACAGGGGAATCTCCCGACGCAATCAGCCCCAGCATTTT.